The 27 T cell receptor beta chains given below trace back to one sample, sequenced in a study of T cell responses to AZD1222 COVID-19 vaccine. The data were produced by immunoSEQ multiplex PCR, yet TCRdb's version contains in-frame clones alone and is incomplete. The table lists around 270,000 clones, about 94% of them singletons. The material was peripheral blood, obtained 28 days after the second AZD1222 dose. The receptors derive from an adult who received the AZD1222 COVID-19 vaccine.

The chain recombines TRBV19 with TRBJ1-3, with D possibly TRBD1 on 6 matching bases. Germline V gives CDR1 LNHDA, CDR2 SQIVND (reference sequence). The CDR3 has 16 amino acids. V shed 5 bases and J shed 0 bases, with 14 bases lying between them. CDR3 in DNA: TGTGCCAGTAGTGTCACAGGGCGCGCCTCTGGAAACACCATATATTTT. It translates to CASSVTGRASGNTIYF.

This clone appeared a single time. The chain is built from TRBV28 and TRBJ2-7; the D is unclear. The V and J ends lost 3 bases and 6 bases respectively, with 9 bases between them. Germline V CDR1 and CDR2: MDHEN, SYDVKM. CDR3 length: 12 amino acids. The chain's CDR3 is CASSLSKGEQYF. The CDR3 DNA reads as TGTGCCAGCAGTTTGAGTAAGGGCGAGCAGTACTTC.

This chain links TRBV29-1 with TRBJ1-4; TRBD1 matches at 7 bases. Germline values: CDR1 SQVTM, CDR2 ANQGSEA. V was clipped by 5 bases and J by 8 bases; unmatched bases: 17. The CDR3 is 16 amino acids. The CDR3 sequence: CSVSLSPGQYFEKLFF. DNA for the CDR3: TGCAGCGTTTCCCTTTCTCCGGGACAGTATTTCGAAAAACTGTTTTTT.

V and J are TRBV12-3 or TRBV12-4 and TRBJ2-3; D is unclear. There are 12 residues in the CDR3. Deletions cut 5 bases from V and 6 bases from J, with 9 bases between. The DNA of the CDR3 is TGTGCCAGCAGTCTCCCCCGGGATACGCAGTATTTT. Protein: CASSLPRDTQYF.

The gene calls are TRBV4-2 and TRBJ1-4; D unresolved. Trimming stripped 0 bases from V and 1 base from J, with 6 bases between. Germline V lookup: CDR1 LGHNA, CDR2 YNFKEQ. This CDR3 has 15 amino acids. CDR3 in amino acids: CASSQDLRTNEKLFF. In nucleotides, the CDR3 is TGTGCCAGCAGCCAAGATCTTAGAACTAATGAAAAACTGTTTTTT.

V is TRBV28 and J is TRBJ2-5; D is undetermined. The CDR3 is made up of 12 amino acids. Trimming removed 5 bases at V and 5 bases at J, with 9 bases between. Per germline, CDR1 MDHEN and CDR2 SYDVKM. The CDR3 reads CASSDALETQYF. DNA of the CDR3: TGTGCCAGCAGTGACGCGTTGGAGACCCAGTACTTC.

The chain employs TRBV3-1 (or the pseudogene TRBV3-2) and TRBJ1-5; 8 bases match TRBD1. V lost 0 bases and J lost 11; bases outside the gene matches: 6. The germline CDR1 and CDR2 sequences are LGHDT and YNNKEL (reference sequence). The CDR3 is 14 amino acids. CDR3 coding DNA: TGTGCCAGCAGCCAAGACTGGACAGGGAGGGCCCAGCATTTT. This translates into CASSQDWTGRAQHF.

About this clone: In the same sample, other DNA sequences code for this CDR3. The chain is built from TRBV3-1 (or the pseudogene TRBV3-2) and TRBJ1-3; D is undetermined. Germline assignment: CDR1 LGHDT and CDR2 YNNKEL (reference sequence). This CDR3 is 14 amino acids long. V gave up 2 bases and J gave up 1 base, with 6 bases separating them. CDR3 loop: CASSQPGSGNTIYF. The CDR3 DNA is TGTGCCAGCAGCCAACCGGGGTCTGGAAACACCATATATTTT.

This chain links TRBV3-1 (or the pseudogene TRBV3-2) with TRBJ1-1; D gene unclear. Trimming cost V 0 bases and J 5 bases, with 13 bases left between them. The CDR3 totals 15 residues. CDR1 LGHDT and CDR2 YNNKEL come from the germline V gene (reference sequence). CDR3 DNA: TGTGCCAGCAGCCAAGATGGAAGGGTGGGGACTGAAGCTTTCTTT. Amino acid sequence: CASSQDGRVGTEAFF.

The genes are TRBV13 and TRBJ1-5, with D uncertain. V was pared by 0 bases and J by 6 bases, with 3 bases between. Germline CDR1 reads PRHDT; CDR2 reads FYEKMQ (reference sequence). This CDR3 contains 12 residues. In DNA form, the CDR3 reads TGTGCCAGCAGCTTAGGGGTTCAGCCCCAGCATTTT. Protein sequence: CASSLGVQPQHF. Filled out from reference TRBV13 and TRBJ1-5, the complete variable domain reads AAGVIQSPRHLIKEKRETATLKCYPIPRHDTVYWYQQGPGQDPQFLISFYEKMQSDKGSIPDRFSAQQFSDYHSELNMSSLELGDSALYFCASSLGVQPQHFGDGTRLSIL.

This clone was seen just once. This chain connects TRBV9 to TRBJ1-4, with unresolved D. The CDR3 consists of 14 residues. The V end lost 0 bases, the J end lost 8 bases, and 11 bases lay between the germline ends. Per the germline V gene, CDR1 is SGDLS and CDR2 is YYNGEE. CDR3 in amino acids: CASSVDPGNEKLFF. The CDR3 nucleotides read TGTGCCAGCAGCGTAGATCCTGGTAACGAAAAACTGTTTTTT.

The chain has TRBV4-1 and TRBJ1-1; D is undetermined. CDR1 MGHRA and CDR2 YSYEKL come from the germline V gene. Trimming shortened V by 0 bases and J by 3 bases, and 11 bases separated the two germline ends. The length of the CDR3 is 15 residues. The CDR3 nucleotides read TGCGCCAGCAGCCAAGAGGGGAGGGAGGACACTGAAGCTTTCTTT. Translated: CASSQEGREDTEAFF.

This chain uses TRBV28 with TRBJ2-2, with 8 positions matching TRBD2. The junction had 11 bases not matched to a gene; V was cut back by 6 bases and J by 5 bases. Germline CDR1 reads MDHEN; CDR2 reads SYDVKM. The CDR3 has 16 amino acids. The DNA of the CDR3 is TGTGCCAGCAGGACGTTAGGTAGCGGGACAACCGGGGAGCTGTTTTTT. Translation gives CASRTLGSGTTGELFF.

This CDR3 is CAGSGGEPTDTQYF. CDR3 bases: TGTGCCGGCTCGGGGGGCGAACCCACAGATACGCAGTATTTT. The rearrangement joins TRBV6-5 to TRBJ2-3, with a tentative D call TRBD2 (7 bases). Germline CDR1 and CDR2: MNHEY and SVGAGI. V lost 11 bases to trimming and J lost 2 bases, with 17 bases between them. This CDR3 comprises 14 residues.

The gene calls are TRBV7-8 and TRBJ2-2; D ambiguous. The germline V and J ends were trimmed by 4 bases and 6 bases, with 6 bases remaining between them. Germline V gene data show CDR1 as SGHVS and CDR2 as FQNEAQ. The CDR3 is 12 residues long. The CDR3 nucleotides read TGTGCCAGCAGCTGGAGTGCCGGGGAGCTGTTTTTT. Protein sequence: CASSWSAGELFF.

This chain uses TRBV3-1 (or the pseudogene TRBV3-2) with TRBJ2-7; no clear D gene. Trimming cost V 5 bases and J 5 bases, with 10 bases left between them. CDR3 size: 12 residues. Germline V gene data show CDR1 as LGHDT and CDR2 as YNNKEL (reference sequence). The CDR3 spells CASSSLSDEQYF. In DNA, the CDR3 is TGTGCCAGCAGCTCCCTTTCGGACGAGCAGTACTTC.

The rearrangement joins TRBV7-9 to TRBJ2-7; either TRBD1 or TRBD2 may supply D (5 bases each). Trimming took off 8 bases at V and 3 bases at J, with 23 bases between the two ends. There are 16 residues in the CDR3. In germline, CDR1 is SEHNR, CDR2 FQNEAQ (reference sequence). CDR3 loop: CASGPSPGIGDYEQYF. CDR3 DNA: TGTGCCAGCGGACCCTCCCCCGGGATAGGGGACTACGAGCAGTACTTC.

V is TRBV18 and J is TRBJ1-2; D is ambiguous. This CDR3 has 13 residues. V dropped 2 bases and J dropped 6 bases, with 10 bases sitting between them. CDR1 KGHSH and CDR2 LQKENI come from the germline V gene. The CDR3 spells CASSPTGDDGYTF. As DNA, the CDR3 is TGTGCCAGCTCACCAACCGGGGATGATGGCTACACCTTC.

As DNA, the CDR3 is TGTGCCTGGAGTGTTTCTGGAGGGACGGGCAATCAGCCCCAGCATTTT. This translates into CAWSVSGGTGNQPQHF. The chain has TRBV30 and TRBJ1-5; TRBD1 is a possible D gene (5 bases). The CDR3 consists of 16 residues. Germline CDR1 GTSNPN, CDR2 SVGIG (reference sequence). V was cut by 0 bases and J by 2 bases, with 14 bases left in between.

This rearrangement joins TRBV4-2 to TRBJ2-7; either TRBD1 or TRBD2 may supply D (5 bases each). Germline CDR1 reads LGHNA; CDR2 reads YNFKEQ. V lost 0 bases and J 7 bases, leaving 19 bases between the germline ends. The CDR3 consists of 16 residues. CDR3 sequence: CASSQEGSRAGWEQYF. CDR3 coding DNA: TGTGCCAGCAGCCAAGAAGGGAGTCGGGCAGGGTGGGAGCAGTACTTC.

V usage is TRBV5-4 and J usage is TRBJ1-3; D uncertain. Trimming shortened V by 1 base and J by 0 bases, and 11 bases separated the two germline ends. The germline V gene encodes CDR1 SGHNT and CDR2 YYREEE (reference sequence). The length of the CDR3 is 16 residues. The CDR3 reads CASSLNRRSSGNTIYF. CDR3 sequence (DNA): TGTGCCAGCAGCTTGAACCGCCGAAGCTCTGGAAACACCATATATTTT.

The chain links TRBV2 to TRBJ2-7; D is unresolved. V was pared by 3 bases and J by 0 bases, with 9 bases between. The CDR3 totals 14 residues. CDR1 and CDR2 from the germline V gene are SNHLY and FYNNEI. The CDR3 loop reads CASSDSSSSYEQYF. As DNA, the CDR3 is TGTGCCAGCAGTGACTCTTCTAGCTCCTACGAGCAGTACTTC. Variable domain in full (rest from reference TRBV2 and TRBJ2-7): EPEVTQTPSHQVTQMGQEVILRCVPISNHLYFYWYRQILGQKVEFLVSFYNNEISEKSEIFDDQFSVERPDGSNFTLKIRSTKLEDSAMYFCASSDSSSSYEQYFGPGTRLTVT.

This chain links TRBV6-5 with TRBJ1-1, with a weak D call TRBD1 (5 bases). Deletions cut 4 bases from V and 1 base from J, with 7 bases between. CDR3 size: 13 residues. Germline lookup yields CDR1 MNHEY and CDR2 SVGAGI. The CDR3 is CASSFGANTEAFF. CDR3 nucleotides: TGTGCCAGCAGTTTCGGGGCGAACACTGAAGCTTTCTTT.

The chain combines TRBV2 with TRBJ1-6; weak D call: TRBD1 (6 bases). Trimming stripped 6 bases from V and 9 bases from J, with 15 bases between. Germline CDR1 SNHLY, CDR2 FYNNEI. CDR3 size: 14 residues. The CDR3 coding sequence is TGTGCCAGCAGACCGGGGCGAGGGGGTTCACCCCTCCACTTT. This codes for CASRPGRGGSPLHF.

The V and J genes are TRBV19 and TRBJ1-1, with D possibly matching TRBD1 (5 bases). Germline loops: CDR1 LNHDA, CDR2 SQIVND (reference sequence). Trimming left V 1 base short and J 4 bases short, with 10 bases between. The CDR3 has 14 amino acids. CDR3 in DNA: TGTGCCAGTAGTATAGGGGGCGTGAGCACTGAAGCTTTCTTT. This sequence encodes CASSIGGVSTEAFF. The complete variable domain, with remaining parts taken from reference TRBV19 and TRBJ1-1, reads DGGITQSPKYLFRKEGQNVTLSCEQNLNHDAMYWYRQDPGQGLRLIYYSQIVNDFQKGDIAEGYSVSREKKESFPLTVTSAQKNPTAFYLCASSIGGVSTEAFFGQGTRLTVV.

The chain is built from TRBV20-1 and TRBJ1-1, with unresolved D. The CDR3 consists of 11 residues. CDR1 is DFQATT and CDR2 is SNEGSKA in the germline V gene (reference sequence). The CDR3 bases are TGCAGCCCCGGAGATGGAACTGAAGCTTTCTTT. It codes for CSPGDGTEAFF.

This clone was recorded only once. The chain couples TRBV27 to TRBJ2-6; D unclear. V lost 6 bases and J 4 bases, leaving 22 bases between the germline ends. The CDR3 is 18 residues long. Germline values: CDR1 MNHEY, CDR2 SMNVEV (reference sequence). This CDR3 is CASRYSWQTRTGANVLTF. CDR3 nucleotides: TGTGCCAGCAGATACTCGTGGCAGACCCGGACCGGGGCCAACGTCCTGACTTTC.